This TCR beta chain originates from a study of cytomegalovirus exposure and HLA in healthy donors. The PCR ran on 60 Vbeta and 13 Jbeta primers. Using immunoSEQ multiplex PCR, the repertoire was profiled, and TCRdb retains in-frame clones only, with some absent. The sample yields about 96,000 clones, of which the top ten take up roughly 3.5%. The CDR3 consists of 15 residues. CDR1 is SGHTS, CDR2 YDEGEE, per germline. Trimming removed 0 bases at V and 7 bases at J, with 14 bases between. V gene TRBV5-8 combines with J gene TRBJ2-1; the D gene is possibly TRBD2 (6 bases). This TCR came from a woman aged 30 to 39 in good health and CMV-seronegative. The sequenced material came from PBMCs. The CDR3 coding sequence is TGTGCCAGCAGCTTGGACGGGAGTCCAATAAATGAGCAGTTCTTC. As protein: CASSLDGSPINEQFF.